In this sample, the clone carrying this T cell receptor beta chain turned up a few times. As yet, its antigen is unknown. These data belong to a study of early T cells in non-severe SARS-CoV-2 infection. Study-wide context: Unsorted whole-blood RNA was sequenced in bulk, leaving chains unpaired. Study-level findings and limits: In VDJdb matching, anti-spike CD8 responses were favored while private and CD4 specificities went missing.

Unique molecular identifier tags were affixed to discrete cDNA molecules. Each CDR3 protein gets one entry after TCRdb re-called the 5' RACE reads with MiXCR. Of fewer than 110,000 distinct CDR3 sequences in the sample, 8.5% to 14% were seen once. Germline CDR1 LGHNA, CDR2 YSLEER. This CDR3 spans 16 amino acids. V was clipped by 0 bases and J by 1 base, with 12 bases between them. Sequencing was performed on whole blood. This chain uses TRBV4-3 with TRBJ1-2; D is uncertain. This receptor was identified in an adult who was a healthcare worker with PCR-confirmed SARS-CoV-2 infection or an uninfected control (not recorded which). The CDR3 DNA reads TGCGCCAGCAGCCAAGAAGTTACCAGGTTTAACTATGGCTACACCTTC. Its translation is CASSQEVTRFNYGYTF.